This T cell receptor beta chain was obtained from a study of Ad26.COV2.S vaccination and SARS-CoV-2 variants. A word on this clone: Antigen specificity is unknown. This sample also contains other DNA sequences that code for the same CDR3.

Broader study findings: Similar non-spike TCR breadth was seen in vaccine and placebo recipients. Assessments of TCR breadth and depth may have underestimated the total T cell responses. Substantial post-vaccination breadth of spike-specific CD8+ and CD4+ T cell responses was reported. Vaccine recipients showed a spike-specific TCR breadth that was higher than in placebo recipients.

This table comes from immunoSEQ multiplex PCR, and its TCRdb copy is limited to in-frame clones, with some not included. The sample consists of around 170,000 clones, around nine tenths of them appearing once. Trimming removed 0 bases from V and 2 bases from J, with 8 bases in between. The CDR3 extends over 14 amino acids. Germline assignment: CDR1 LNHNV and CDR2 YYDKDF (reference sequence). V gene TRBV15 combines with J gene TRBJ2-7, with D perhaps being TRBD1 or TRBD2 (5 bases each). The sequence was collected from a human donor who had recovered from COVID-19. This material consisted of peripheral blood, taken after recovery from COVID-19. The CDR3 coding sequence is TGTGCCACCAGCAGAGATCGAGGGGCCTACGAGCAGTACTTC. Encoded protein: CATSRDRGAYEQYF.